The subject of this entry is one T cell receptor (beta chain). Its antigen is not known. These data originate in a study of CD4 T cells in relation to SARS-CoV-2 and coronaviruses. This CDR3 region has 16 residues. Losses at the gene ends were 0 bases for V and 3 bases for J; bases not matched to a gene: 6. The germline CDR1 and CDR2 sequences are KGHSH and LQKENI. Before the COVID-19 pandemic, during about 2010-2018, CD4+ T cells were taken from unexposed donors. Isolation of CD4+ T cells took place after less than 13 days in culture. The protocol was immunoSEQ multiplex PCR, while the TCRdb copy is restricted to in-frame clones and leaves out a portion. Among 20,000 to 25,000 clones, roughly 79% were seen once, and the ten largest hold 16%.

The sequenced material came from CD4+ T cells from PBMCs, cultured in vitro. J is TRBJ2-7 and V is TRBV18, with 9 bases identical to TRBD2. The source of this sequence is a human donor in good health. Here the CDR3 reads CASSPPGLAGLYEQYF. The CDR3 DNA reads TGTGCCAGCTCACCACCCGGGCTAGCGGGACTCTACGAGCAGTACTTC.